The 27 T cell receptor beta chains listed next were all sequenced from one sample in a study of response to subunit inactivated influenza vaccine (dated by TCRdb to the late 2010s). Library construction relied on RT-PCR. The sequencer was an Illumina HiSeq 2500. Through fastp at Q25 and MiXCR, TCRdb rebuilt clones from the public reads, retaining in-frame beta chains. Every CDR3 protein is listed once, alongside the most common genes and DNA of its rows. The sample contains over 650,000 distinct CDR3 sequences, less than 20% of them found a single time. The top ten clonotypes cover about a tenth of the sample. Sample: PBMCs from blood, taken around 5 days after vaccination. These TCRs come from a man aged 50-60 years who received an inactivated influenza vaccine. Donor details come from another sample of the same person, matched by shared clones.

This clonotype was observed a few times. The CDR3 sequence is CSASDTGTPETQYF. The CDR3 DNA follows: TGCAGTGCCTCGGACACCGGGACGCCCGAGACCCAGTACTTC. J is TRBJ2-5 and V is TRBV20-1; D may correspond to TRBD1 or TRBD2 (5 bases each). Germline CDR1 is DFQATT and CDR2 is SNEGSKA (reference sequence). The CDR3 has 14 amino acids. Trimming stripped 6 bases from V and 5 bases from J, with 19 bases between.

The J gene is TRBJ2-7, the V gene TRBV12-3 or TRBV12-4, with TRBD1 matching 7 bases. This CDR3 spans 13 amino acids. J gave up 4 bases and V 7 bases, and 7 bases lay outside the gene matches. The chain's CDR3 is CASTEQGKYEQYF. The CDR3 region has the DNA TGTGCCAGCACCGAACAGGGGAAGTACGAGCAGTACTTC.

In this sample, this clonotype turned up many times. The CDR3, as DNA: TGCGCCAGCAGCTTGGTATACCAGAATGAGCAGTTCTTC. This gives the protein CASSLVYQNEQFF. V is TRBV5-1 and J is TRBJ2-1; D is ambiguous. The ends were cut back, 0 bases at V and 7 bases at J, with 8 bases in the middle. Germline assignment: CDR1 SGHRS and CDR2 YFSETQ. The CDR3 has 13 amino acids. The full variable domain, its missing parts supplied by reference TRBV5-1 and TRBJ2-1, is KAGVTQTPRYLIKTRGQQVTLSCSPISGHRSVSWYQQTPGQGLQFLFEYFSETQRNKGNFPGRFSGRQFSNSRSEMNVSTLELGDSALYLCASSLVYQNEQFFGPGTRLTVL.

The sample holds many counts of this clonotype. This sequence joins TRBV5-1 and TRBJ1-1; no definite D call. From germline, CDR1 is SGHRS and CDR2 YFSETQ. V dropped 4 bases and J dropped 7 bases, with 14 bases sitting between them. The CDR3 has 13 residues. The CDR3 is CASSNLTRYEAFF. CDR3 DNA sequence: TGCGCCAGCAGCAACTTAACCCGTTATGAAGCTTTCTTT.

This clonotype came up many times. The CDR3 DNA reads TGTGCCAGCAGCTTAGTTTCGGGTCGGAATGAGCAGTTCTTC. This sequence encodes CASSLVSGRNEQFF. The chain links TRBV7-2 to TRBJ2-1; D remains ambiguous. Looked up from germline, CDR1 is SGHTA and CDR2 is FQGNSA. The CDR3 consists of 14 residues. Between the trimmed V and J ends, which lost 1 base and 7 bases, there was a span of 11 bases.

Ten or more counts support this clonotype. One end of the junction does not line up with germline, which may come from a read error. V and J are TRBV5-1 and TRBJ2-1, with 9 bases that match TRBD2. Germline assignment: CDR1 SGHRS and CDR2 YFSETQ. The CDR3 has 15 residues. CDR3 sequence: CASSLPSGAYNEQFF. Written as DNA, the CDR3 is TGTGCCAGCAGCTTGCCTAGCGGGGCCTACAATGAGCAGTTCTTC.

This chain joins TRBV12-3 or TRBV12-4 and TRBJ2-1, with 11 bases identical to TRBD2. The ends lost 4 bases at V and 0 bases at J; junction bases unmatched: 5. The CDR3 loop spans 17 amino acids. CDR3 bases: TGTGCCAGCAGTTCCTGGGGGACTAGCGGCTCCTACAATGAGCAGTTCTTC. This codes for CASSSWGTSGSYNEQFF.

Concerning this clonotype: With a much larger clone just one base away, this may be a read error. This rearrangement joins TRBV6-2 or TRBV6-3 to TRBJ2-7; D is uncertain. V lost 0 bases and J 2 bases, leaving 5 bases between the germline ends. Per the germline V gene, CDR1 is MNHEY and CDR2 is SVGEGT. There are 13 residues in the CDR3. DNA of the CDR3: TGTGCCAGCAGTTACTCGGCCCCCTACGAGCAGTACTTC. It specifies CASSYSAPYEQYF.

The genes are TRBV6-2 or TRBV6-3 and TRBJ2-7; D is ambiguous. V was cut by 2 bases and J by 3 bases, with 8 bases left in between. Germline lookup yields CDR1 MNHEY and CDR2 SVGEGT. The CDR3 is 13 residues long. The CDR3 DNA follows: TGTGCCAGCAGTTACACTTTCGGCTACGAGCAGTACTTC. It encodes CASSYTFGYEQYF.

V usage is TRBV10-3 and J usage is TRBJ1-5; 7 nucleotides align to TRBD1. The germline gives CDR1 ENHRY, CDR2 SYGVKD. This CDR3 comprises 14 residues. V lost 4 bases to trimming and J lost 7 bases; unmatched junction nucleotides: 7. The CDR3 nucleotides read TGTGCCATCAGTGGTACAGGGGAGGGCCAGCCCCAGCATTTT. This encodes CAISGTGEGQPQHF.

This chain joins TRBV5-1 and TRBJ2-7; 9 positions agree with TRBD2. J was trimmed by 2 bases and V by 2 bases; bases with no gene match: 11. The CDR3 loop spans 17 amino acids. CDR1 is SGHRS, CDR2 YFSETQ, per germline. This CDR3 is CASSFGRRTSATYEQYF. The CDR3 DNA reads TGCGCCAGCAGCTTTGGCCGTCGGACTAGCGCAACCTACGAGCAGTACTTC.

This clonotype has a handful of counts. The V gene is TRBV20-1, the J gene TRBJ2-1; 11 bases match TRBD2. With V trimmed by 1 base and J by 6 bases, 11 bases remained unmatched. CDR3 size: 17 residues. Germline loops: CDR1 DFQATT, CDR2 SNEGSKA (reference sequence). The CDR3 DNA follows: TGCAGTGCTAGAGGACTAGCGGGACGGAAAATAATCAATGAGCAGTTCTTC. As protein: CSARGLAGRKIINEQFF.

The chain links TRBV6-2 or TRBV6-3 to TRBJ1-5; TRBD1 aligns across 9 bases. The J segment lost 8 bases and the V segment lost 7 bases, leaving 9 bases of the junction unmatched. Germline V gene sequence: CDR1 MNHEY, CDR2 SVGEGT. The CDR3 sequence is 14 residues long. For the CDR3, the DNA is TGTGCCAGCAAGGACCCACAGGGGGCGAAGCCCCAGCATTTT. Its protein is CASKDPQGAKPQHF.

This clonotype was seen a handful of times. This chain connects TRBV7-2 to TRBJ1-4; 7 positions match TRBD1. After removal of 4 bases from V and 1 base from J, the junction contained 3 bases not matched to a gene. The CDR3 loop spans 15 amino acids. Germline V gene data show CDR1 as SGHTA and CDR2 as FQGNSA. The CDR3 reads CASSYQGGTNEKLFF. DNA of the CDR3: TGTGCCAGCAGCTACCAGGGGGGAACTAATGAAAAACTGTTTTTT.

This clonotype has at least ten counts. V and J are TRBV29-1 and TRBJ1-2, with D perhaps matching TRBD1 (5 bases). The length of the CDR3 is 15 residues. V was shortened by 4 bases and J by 10 bases, with 25 bases between the two germline ends. CDR1 is SQVTM, CDR2 ANQGSEA, per germline. The CDR3 region is CSVAGGTDFGYAYTF. The CDR3 DNA is TGCAGCGTTGCGGGGGGAACGGACTTTGGGTACGCCTACACCTTC.

The J gene is TRBJ2-1, the V gene TRBV7-2; D is unclear. The CDR3 has 13 amino acids. V was pared by 2 bases and J by 9 bases, with 11 bases between. Germline CDR1 is SGHTA and CDR2 is FQGNSA. The CDR3 DNA is TGTGCCAGCAGCTTATTATCTGATAGTGAGCAGTTCTTC. Translating gives CASSLLSDSEQFF.

The V call is TRBV21-1, the J call TRBJ1-1; whether TRBD1, the table's D call, matches the DNA was not checked. TRBV21-1 is given as a pseudogene. The CDR3 has 13 amino acids. CDR3 sequence: CASSAQGTNEAFF. The CDR3 nucleotides are TGTGCCAGCAGCGCACAGGGTACGAACGAAGCTTTCTTT.

The V call is TRBV7-9, the J call TRBJ2-7, with D maybe TRBD2 (7 bases). The germline V gene encodes CDR1 SEHNR and CDR2 FQNEAQ (reference sequence). The V end lost 5 bases, the J end lost 1 base, and 12 bases lay between the germline ends. There are 14 residues in the CDR3. DNA of the CDR3: TGTGCCAGCAGCGCGCGGGGGCGATCCTACGAGCAGTACTTC. It translates to CASSARGRSYEQYF.

The chain is built from TRBV6-1 and TRBJ2-5; either TRBD1 or TRBD2 may supply D (5 bases each). Germline CDR1 MNHNS, CDR2 SASEGT. The germline V and J ends were trimmed by 5 bases and 5 bases, with 15 bases remaining between them. The CDR3 spans 14 residues. CDR3 sequence: CASSPAWGSETQYF. The CDR3 nucleotides read TGTGCCAGCAGTCCTGCTTGGGGGTCGGAGACCCAGTACTTC.

This clonotype was detected many times. The genes are TRBV29-1 and TRBJ2-7; 13 nucleotides agree with TRBD2. This CDR3 spans 14 amino acids. V gave up 5 bases and J gave up 5 bases; unmatched junction bases: 6. Germline CDR1 is SQVTM and CDR2 is ANQGSEA. The CDR3 reads CSVKGTSGTHEQYF. The CDR3 region has the DNA TGCAGCGTTAAAGGGACTAGCGGGACCCACGAGCAGTACTTC.

This clonotype was observed at least ten times. The rearrangement uses TRBV7-2 and TRBJ1-1; D ambiguous. The CDR3 runs to 13 residues. Trimming shortened V by 5 bases and J by 6 bases, and 13 bases separated the two germline ends. The germline V gene has CDR1 SGHTA and CDR2 FQGNSA. The DNA of the CDR3 is TGTGCCAGCAGCACATCGCCTGGGTCTGAAGCTTTCTTT. This encodes CASSTSPGSEAFF.

This clonotype was counted between two and nine times. This rearrangement joins TRBV7-8 to TRBJ2-3, with no clear D. The CDR3 spans 13 residues. Germline CDR1 and CDR2: SGHVS and FQNEAQ. V was trimmed by 5 bases and J by 6 bases, leaving 12 bases between them. This CDR3 reads CASSQSRVDTQYF. CDR3 nucleotide sequence: TGTGCCAGCAGCCAAAGCCGTGTCGATACGCAGTATTTT. Together with reference TRBV7-8 and TRBJ2-3, the CDR3 gives the full variable domain: GAGVSQSPRYKVAKRGQDVALRCDPISGHVSLFWYQQALGQGPEFLTYFQNEAQLDKSGLPSDRFFAERPEGSVSTLKIQRTQQEDSAVYLCASSQSRVDTQYFGPGTRLTVL.

This rearrangement joins TRBV29-1 to TRBJ1-2; 7 bases fit TRBD1. Per germline, CDR1 SQVTM and CDR2 ANQGSEA. The junction had 9 bases not matched to a gene; V was cut back by 7 bases and J by 4 bases. The CDR3 is 13 amino acids. CDR3 protein: CSARSGQAYGYTF. CDR3 in DNA: TGCAGCGCCCGATCAGGACAGGCCTATGGCTACACCTTC.

This clonotype was seen only a few times. The chain recombines TRBV24-1 with TRBJ2-2; D is unresolved. CDR1 and CDR2 from the germline V gene are KGHDR and SFDVKD. This CDR3 has 13 amino acids. The V and J ends lost 5 bases and 1 base respectively, with 4 bases between them. CDR3 nucleotide sequence: TGTGCCACCAGTGCCGAGAACACCGGGGAGCTGTTTTTT. Protein: CATSAENTGELFF.

The chain combines TRBV4-1 with TRBJ2-3, with a possible D match to TRBD2 (5 bases). This CDR3 contains 14 residues. Germline-derived CDR1 and CDR2 are MGHRA and YSYEKL. Trimming removed 3 bases from V and 5 bases from J, with 12 bases in between. CDR3 amino acids: CASSQMNRGDTQYF. CDR3 coding DNA: TGCGCCAGCAGCCAGATGAACCGGGGAGATACGCAGTATTTT.

The chain carries TRBV7-2 and TRBJ2-6; D unclear. Trimming removed 1 base at V and 0 bases at J, with 13 bases between. CDR3 length: 18 amino acids. Germline V CDR1 and CDR2: SGHTA, FQGNSA. CDR3: CASSLGAVVISGANVLTF. CDR3 bases: TGTGCCAGCAGCTTAGGCGCAGTAGTAATCTCTGGGGCCAACGTCCTGACTTTC.

This clonotype occurred a few times. V usage is TRBV4-1 and J usage is TRBJ1-2; unclear D gene. This CDR3 comprises 16 residues. In germline, CDR1 is MGHRA, CDR2 YSYEKL. V was pared by 1 base and J by 4 bases, with 16 bases between. The CDR3 protein is CASSQASAGSLYGYTF. Here the CDR3 DNA reads TGCGCCAGCAGCCAAGCTTCCGCCGGTTCCCTCTATGGCTACACCTTC.